One sample yielded the 19 T cell receptor beta chains listed below, sequenced in a study of blood T cells in healthy people across ages. For the second PCR, which ran for roughly 6 to 12 cycles, a sample-barcoded 5' primer and a J-beta primer mix were used. One entry per CDR3 protein, called by TCRdb with MiXCR from the 5' RACE reads. Altogether about a million distinct CDR3 sequences are present, about 48% being singletons, with the ten largest covering 13%. The sample comprised blood. All receptors come from a man aged 25 to 45 in good health.

The V call is TRBV5-1, the J call TRBJ2-5; D is unresolved. Germline CDR1 reads SGHRS; CDR2 reads YFSETQ. CDR3 length: 15 amino acids. Trimming left V 7 bases short and J 0 bases short, with 16 bases between. The CDR3 loop reads CASAQLGRDQETQYF. The DNA of the CDR3 is TGCGCCAGCGCACAATTAGGACGGGACCAAGAGACCCAGTACTTC.

The genes are TRBV28 and TRBJ2-7; TRBD2 is a possible D gene (5 bases). The CDR3 loop spans 11 amino acids. Germline V gene data show CDR1 as MDHEN and CDR2 as SYDVKM. CDR3 protein: CCQDGVYEQYF. As DNA, the CDR3 is TGTTGCCAAGACGGGGTCTACGAGCAGTACTTC. Using reference TRBV28 and TRBJ2-7 for the parts outside the CDR3, the full variable domain is DVKVTQSSRYLVKRTGEKVFLECVQDMDHENMFWYRQDPGLGLRLIYFSYDVKMKEKGDIPEGYSVSREKKERFSLILESASTNQTSMYLCCQDGVYEQYFGPGTRLTVT.

With regard to this clonotype: This may come from a read error, since a much larger clone is one base off. The chain combines TRBV20-1 with TRBJ2-5; 11 nucleotides line up with TRBD2. CDR3 length: 15 amino acids. CDR1 and CDR2 (germline): DFQATT, SNEGSKA (reference sequence). Unmatched junction bases numbered 14, after V lost 3 bases and J lost 11 bases. The DNA of the CDR3 is TGCAGTGCTAGTCACCGTAGCGGGGGGGCACATGAGCAGTACTTC. Its protein product is CSASHRSGGAHEQYF.

The rearrangement links TRBV5-1 to TRBJ1-2, with a weak D call TRBD1 (5 bases). The V gene lost 0 bases and the J gene lost 0 bases, with 12 bases spanning the gap. This CDR3 has 16 residues. Germline-derived CDR1 and CDR2 are SGHRS and YFSETQ. CDR3 protein: CASSLAVDRANYGYTF. CDR3 nucleotide sequence: TGCGCCAGCAGCTTGGCCGTTGACAGAGCTAACTATGGCTACACCTTC. The variable domain in full, with the rest retrieved from reference TRBV5-1 and TRBJ1-2, is KAGVTQTPRYLIKTRGQQVTLSCSPISGHRSVSWYQQTPGQGLQFLFEYFSETQRNKGNFPGRFSGRQFSNSRSEMNVSTLELGDSALYLCASSLAVDRANYGYTFGSGTRLTVV.

As DNA, the CDR3 is TGTGCCAGCAGTTACCGCGGGGCCGCCCTATACAATGAGCAGTTCTTC. Its translation is CASSYRGAALYNEQFF. This rearrangement joins TRBV6-5 to TRBJ2-1; D possibly corresponds to TRBD2 (6 bases). The germline CDR1 and CDR2 sequences are MNHEY and SVGAGI. Trimming removed 2 bases at V and 4 bases at J, with 15 bases between. The CDR3 extends over 16 amino acids.

This rearrangement joins TRBV6-1 to TRBJ1-5; D is ambiguous. The CDR3 has 14 residues. V dropped 5 bases and J dropped 0 bases, with 8 bases sitting between them. CDR1 is MNHNS, CDR2 SASEGT, per germline. The CDR3 sequence is CASSLLNSNQPQHF. CDR3 nucleotide sequence: TGTGCCAGCAGTCTACTAAATAGCAATCAGCCCCAGCATTTT.

The V and J genes are TRBV10-3 and TRBJ2-5; TRBD1 might be the D (5 bases). The CDR3 has 11 amino acids. Trimming left V 4 bases short and J 12 bases short, with 12 bases between. The germline V gene has CDR1 ENHRY and CDR2 SYGVKD. The CDR3 protein is CAISGQSWKYF. The CDR3 nucleotides read TGTGCCATCAGTGGACAGTCCTGGAAGTACTTC.

The V call is TRBV20-1, the J call TRBJ2-7, with D perhaps matching TRBD1 or TRBD2 (6 bases each). There are 14 residues in the CDR3. CDR1 DFQATT and CDR2 SNEGSKA come from the germline V gene (reference sequence). The V and J ends lost 7 bases and 0 bases respectively, with 16 bases between them. The CDR3 bases are TGCAGTGGATTTAAGGGGGGCGACTCCTACGAGCAGTACTTC. Translating gives CSGFKGGDSYEQYF.

J is TRBJ1-5 and V is TRBV18; D might be TRBD1 (6 bases). V dropped 3 bases and J dropped 4 bases, with 16 bases sitting between them. Germline V gene lookup returns CDR1 KGHSH and CDR2 LQKENI. The CDR3 totals 16 residues. DNA of the CDR3: TGTGCCAGCTCACCGGGGGTGGTGGGGGCAAATCAGCCCCAGCATTTT. It is translated as CASSPGVVGANQPQHF. The complete variable domain, with remaining parts taken from reference TRBV18 and TRBJ1-5, reads NAGVMQNPRHLVRRRGQEARLRCSPMKGHSHVYWYRQLPEEGLKFMVYLQKENIIDESGMPKERFSAEFPKEGPSILRIQQVVRGDSAAYFCASSPGVVGANQPQHFGDGTRLSIL.

The chain links TRBV6-2 or TRBV6-3 to TRBJ2-3; D uncertain. The germline CDR1 and CDR2 sequences are MNHEY and SVGEGT. Trimming took 7 bases from V and 3 from J, leaving 8 bases between them. The CDR3 extends over 12 amino acids. The CDR3 region is CASNFGTDTQYF. The CDR3 DNA follows: TGTGCCAGCAACTTCGGGACAGATACGCAGTATTTT.

There are a few counts of this clonotype. V usage is TRBV9 and J usage is TRBJ2-4, with TRBD1 identical over 7 bases. Germline CDR1 reads SGDLS; CDR2 reads YYNGEE. The V gene end was trimmed by 4 bases and the J gene end by 5 bases; junction bases not matched to a gene: 6. The CDR3 extends over 14 amino acids. This CDR3 is CASSPMTGQNIQYF. Here the CDR3 DNA reads TGTGCCAGCAGCCCGATGACAGGGCAAAACATTCAGTACTTC. The variable domain in full, with the rest retrieved from reference TRBV9 and TRBJ2-4, is DSGVTQTPKHLITATGQRVTLRCSPRSGDLSVYWYQQSLDQGLQFLIQYYNGEERAKGNILERFSAQQFPDLHSELNLSSLELGDSALYFCASSPMTGQNIQYFGAGTRLSVL.

The chain recombines TRBV28 with TRBJ2-1, with 7 nucleotides matching TRBD1. This CDR3 comprises 14 residues. Germline V gene lookup returns CDR1 MDHEN and CDR2 SYDVKM. V shed 5 bases, J shed 10 bases, and the junction held 11 bases outside the gene matches. The CDR3 is CASSVPTGAHEQFF. CDR3 DNA: TGTGCCAGCAGTGTCCCCACAGGGGCTCACGAGCAGTTCTTC.

The chain employs TRBV6-5 and TRBJ1-5; a weak D match, TRBD1 (6 bases). CDR3 size: 15 residues. Trimming took off 6 bases at V and 0 bases at J, with 12 bases between the two ends. Germline loops: CDR1 MNHEY, CDR2 SVGAGI. The chain's CDR3 is CASSRRGSSNQPQHF. The CDR3 DNA reads as TGTGCCAGCAGCCGCAGGGGAAGTAGCAATCAGCCCCAGCATTTT.

There are a few counts of this clonotype. The chain has TRBV6-5 and TRBJ1-2; 7 bases are a match to TRBD1. Germline-derived CDR1 and CDR2 are MNHEY and SVGAGI. The J segment lost 2 bases and the V segment lost 7 bases, leaving 7 bases of the junction unmatched. The CDR3 totals 14 residues. As DNA, the CDR3 is TGTGCCAGCACCCGACAGACAGGGAACTATGGCTACACCTTC. Translating it yields CASTRQTGNYGYTF.

The J gene is TRBJ2-1, the V gene TRBV12-3 or TRBV12-4; D possibly corresponds to TRBD1 (5 bases). The V end lost 6 bases, the J end lost 7 bases, and 10 bases lay between the germline ends. The CDR3 runs 12 residues. The CDR3: CASRTTENEQFF. The CDR3, as DNA: TGTGCCAGCAGGACGACAGAAAATGAGCAGTTCTTC.

The chain recombines TRBV10-3 with TRBJ2-7; the D gene is possibly TRBD2 (5 bases). V lost 4 bases to trimming and J lost 7 bases, with 11 bases between them. The CDR3 is 12 residues long. In germline, CDR1 is ENHRY, CDR2 SYGVKD. CDR3 in amino acids: CAISGAPGEQYF. The CDR3 coding sequence is TGTGCCATCAGTGGGGCCCCGGGGGAGCAGTACTTC.

The chain links TRBV6-2 or TRBV6-3 to TRBJ2-7, with TRBD2 matching over 7 bases. J was trimmed by 10 bases and V by 5 bases; bases with no gene match: 11. The germline gives CDR1 MNHEY, CDR2 SVGEGT. This CDR3 is built from 13 residues. This chain's CDR3 is CASSRTERESQYF. The CDR3 DNA reads as TGTGCCAGCAGTAGAACGGAGCGGGAATCTCAGTACTTC.

As regards this clonotype: The germline gene is not matched at one end of the junction; a read error may be the cause. The chain couples TRBV4-1 to TRBJ2-1; 10 nucleotides agree with TRBD2. Germline V gene sequence: CDR1 MGHRA, CDR2 YSYEKL. The CDR3 runs 14 residues. In DNA form, the CDR3 reads TGCACCAGCAGGAGACTAGCGGGCAACAATGAGCAGTTCTTC. Translation gives CTSRRLAGNNEQFF.

This clonotype was observed a few times. The chain has TRBV3-1 and TRBJ2-1; no definite D call. The germline gives CDR1 LGHDT, CDR2 YNNKEL (reference sequence). V was shortened by 2 bases and J by 4 bases, with 12 bases between the two germline ends. The CDR3 is 15 amino acids. The CDR3 sequence is CASSQLRQAYNEQFF. The CDR3 bases are TGTGCCAGCAGCCAATTGCGCCAGGCATACAATGAGCAGTTCTTC.